In this sample, the clone carrying this T cell receptor beta chain turned up a few times. As yet, its antigen is unknown. Before the COVID-19 pandemic, during about 2011-2019, CD4+ T cells were taken from unexposed donors. CD4+ T cells were isolated from the cells after about 11 days of culture. Sequenced by immunoSEQ multiplex PCR; TCRdb stores in-frame clones only, minus some. The data contain more than 15,000 clones, 60% to 85% of them seen just once; the ten biggest clones take up approximately 14%. This sample is drawn from a study of CD4 T cells in relation to SARS-CoV-2 and coronaviruses. Study at large: PBMCs were cultured with antigen for roughly 11 days before TCR beta sequencing.

Sequencing was done on a sample of CD4+ T cells from PBMCs, cultured in vitro. The clonotype was recovered from a human donor in good health.

The CDR3 loop is CASSLATDTQYF. CDR3 DNA: TGTGCCAGCAGCTTGGCTACAGATACGCAGTATTTT. The rearrangement joins TRBV7-9 to TRBJ2-3, with D uncertain. From germline, CDR1 is SEHNR and CDR2 FQNEAQ (reference sequence). The germline V and J ends were trimmed by 3 bases and 3 bases, with 4 bases remaining between them. The CDR3 is 12 residues long.